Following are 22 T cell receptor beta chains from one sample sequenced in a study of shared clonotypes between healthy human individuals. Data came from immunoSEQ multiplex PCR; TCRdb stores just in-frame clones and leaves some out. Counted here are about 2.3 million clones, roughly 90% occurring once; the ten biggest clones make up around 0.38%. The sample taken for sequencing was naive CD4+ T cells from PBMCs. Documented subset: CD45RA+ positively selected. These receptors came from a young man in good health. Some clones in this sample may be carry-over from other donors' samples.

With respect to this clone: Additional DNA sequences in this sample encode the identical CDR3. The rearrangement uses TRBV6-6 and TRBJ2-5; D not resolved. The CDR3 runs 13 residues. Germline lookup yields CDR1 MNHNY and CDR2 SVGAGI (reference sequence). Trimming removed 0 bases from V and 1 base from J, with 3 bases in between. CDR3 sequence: CASSYSGQETQYF. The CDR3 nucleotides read TGTGCCAGCAGTTACTCGGGCCAAGAGACCCAGTACTTC.

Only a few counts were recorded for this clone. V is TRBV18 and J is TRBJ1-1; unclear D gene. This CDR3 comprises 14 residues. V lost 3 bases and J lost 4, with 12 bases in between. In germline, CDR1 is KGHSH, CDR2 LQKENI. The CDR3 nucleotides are TGTGCCAGCTCACCTGGACTCTTTGGCACTGAAGCTTTCTTT. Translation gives CASSPGLFGTEAFF.

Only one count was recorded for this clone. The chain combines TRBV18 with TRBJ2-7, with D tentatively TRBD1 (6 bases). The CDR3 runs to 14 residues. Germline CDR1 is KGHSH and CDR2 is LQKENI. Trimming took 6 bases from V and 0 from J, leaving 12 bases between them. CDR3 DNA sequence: TGTGCCAGCTCGCAGGGGACCAACTCCTACGAGCAGTACTTC. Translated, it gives CASSQGTNSYEQYF.

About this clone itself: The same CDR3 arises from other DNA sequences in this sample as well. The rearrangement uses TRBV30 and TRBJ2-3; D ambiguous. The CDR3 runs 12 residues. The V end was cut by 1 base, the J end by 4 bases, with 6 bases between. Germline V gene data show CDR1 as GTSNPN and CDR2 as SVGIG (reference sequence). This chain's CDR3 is CAWSEGADTQYF. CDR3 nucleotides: TGTGCCTGGAGTGAAGGCGCAGATACGCAGTATTTT.

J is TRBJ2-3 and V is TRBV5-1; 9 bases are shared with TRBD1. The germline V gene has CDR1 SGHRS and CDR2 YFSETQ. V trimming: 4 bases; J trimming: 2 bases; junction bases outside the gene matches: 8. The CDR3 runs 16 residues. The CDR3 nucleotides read TGCGCCAGCAGCCCCCTGGGGACAGGGTACACAGATACGCAGTATTTT. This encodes CASSPLGTGYTDTQYF.

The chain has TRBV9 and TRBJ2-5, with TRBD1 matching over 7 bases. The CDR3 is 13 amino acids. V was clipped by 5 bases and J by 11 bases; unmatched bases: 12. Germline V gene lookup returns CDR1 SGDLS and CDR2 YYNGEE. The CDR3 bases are TGTGCCAGCAGTGGAGGACAGGCCACGCTACAGTACTTC. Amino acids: CASSGGQATLQYF.

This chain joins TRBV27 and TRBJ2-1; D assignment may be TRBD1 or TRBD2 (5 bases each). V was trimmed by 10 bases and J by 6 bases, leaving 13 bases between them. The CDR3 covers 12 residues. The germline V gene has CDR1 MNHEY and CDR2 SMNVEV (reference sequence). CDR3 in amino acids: CATGTGRNEQFF. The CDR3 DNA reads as TGTGCCACCGGGACCGGACGCAATGAGCAGTTCTTC.

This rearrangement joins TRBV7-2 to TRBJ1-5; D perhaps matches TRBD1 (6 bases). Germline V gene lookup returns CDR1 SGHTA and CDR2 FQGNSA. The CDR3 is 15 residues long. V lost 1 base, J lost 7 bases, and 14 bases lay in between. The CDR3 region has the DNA TGTGCCAGCAGCTTAGGGCAGGGGCGAGGGCAGCCCCAGCATTTT. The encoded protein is CASSLGQGRGQPQHF.

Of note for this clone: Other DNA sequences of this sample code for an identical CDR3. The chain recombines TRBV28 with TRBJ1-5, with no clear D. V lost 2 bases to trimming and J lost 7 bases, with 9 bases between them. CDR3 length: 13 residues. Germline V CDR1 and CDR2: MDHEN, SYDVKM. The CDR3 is CASSLKGGQPQHF. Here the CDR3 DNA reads TGTGCCAGCAGTTTAAAGGGTGGGCAGCCCCAGCATTTT.

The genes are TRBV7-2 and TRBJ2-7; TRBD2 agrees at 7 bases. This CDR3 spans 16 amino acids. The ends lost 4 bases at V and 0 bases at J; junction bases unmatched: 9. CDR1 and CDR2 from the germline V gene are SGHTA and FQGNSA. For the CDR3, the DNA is TGTGCCAGCAGCTCCCGTGGAGCGGGGAACTCCTACGAGCAGTACTTC. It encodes CASSSRGAGNSYEQYF.

Here the CDR3 reads CASSSRVERSPLTDTQYF. The DNA for the CDR3 is TGTGCCAGCAGCTCGCGAGTTGAGCGGTCTCCCCTCACAGATACGCAGTATTTT. This rearrangement joins TRBV14 to TRBJ2-3, with D possibly being TRBD2 (5 bases). V was clipped by 5 bases and J by 2 bases, with 23 bases between them. The CDR3 is 18 residues long. CDR1 is SGHDN and CDR2 is FVKESK in the germline V gene.

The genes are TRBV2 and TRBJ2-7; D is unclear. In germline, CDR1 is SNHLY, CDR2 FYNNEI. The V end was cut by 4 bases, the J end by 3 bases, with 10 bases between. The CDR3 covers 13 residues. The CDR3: CASSAIYYYEQYF. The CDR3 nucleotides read TGTGCCAGCAGTGCAATCTATTACTACGAGCAGTACTTC.

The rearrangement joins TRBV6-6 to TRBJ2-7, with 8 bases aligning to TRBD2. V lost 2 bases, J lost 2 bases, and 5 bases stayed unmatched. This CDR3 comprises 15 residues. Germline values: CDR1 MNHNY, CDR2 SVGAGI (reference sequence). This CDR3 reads CASSYERGGPYEQYF. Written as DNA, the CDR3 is TGTGCCAGCAGTTACGAACGGGGGGGCCCCTACGAGCAGTACTTC.

The CDR3 DNA reads TGTGCCAGTAGTATCGTATGGACTAGCAGCTACGAGCAGTACTTC. The encoded protein is CASSIVWTSSYEQYF. The chain links TRBV19 to TRBJ2-7; 8 bases map to TRBD2. The CDR3 runs to 15 residues. Per germline, CDR1 LNHDA and CDR2 SQIVND (reference sequence). V trimming: 3 bases; J trimming: 3 bases; junction bases outside the gene matches: 7.

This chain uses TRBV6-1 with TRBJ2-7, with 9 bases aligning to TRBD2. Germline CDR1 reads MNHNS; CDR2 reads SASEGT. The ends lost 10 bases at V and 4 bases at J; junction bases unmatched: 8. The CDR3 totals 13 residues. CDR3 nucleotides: TGTGCCACCAAACGGGGACTAGCTTACGAGCAGTACTTC. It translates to CATKRGLAYEQYF.

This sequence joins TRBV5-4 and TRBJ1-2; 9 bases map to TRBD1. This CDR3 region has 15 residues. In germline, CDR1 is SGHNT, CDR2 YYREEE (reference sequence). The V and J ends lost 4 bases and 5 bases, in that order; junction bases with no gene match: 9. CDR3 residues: CASSLRTGVGYGYTF. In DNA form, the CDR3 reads TGTGCCAGCAGCCTTCGGACAGGGGTGGGGTATGGCTACACCTTC.

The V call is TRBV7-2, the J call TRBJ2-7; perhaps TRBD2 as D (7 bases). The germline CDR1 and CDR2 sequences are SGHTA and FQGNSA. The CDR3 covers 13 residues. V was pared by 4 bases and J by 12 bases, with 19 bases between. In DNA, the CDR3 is TGTGCCAGCAGCTCCAGGGGAGGGGGGAACCGGTACTTC. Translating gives CASSSRGGGNRYF.

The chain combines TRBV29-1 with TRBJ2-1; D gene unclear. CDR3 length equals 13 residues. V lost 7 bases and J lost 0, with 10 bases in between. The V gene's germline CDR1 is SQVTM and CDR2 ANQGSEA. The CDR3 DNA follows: TGCAGCGGGTGCGACCGCTCCTACAATGAGCAGTTCTTC. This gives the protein CSGCDRSYNEQFF.

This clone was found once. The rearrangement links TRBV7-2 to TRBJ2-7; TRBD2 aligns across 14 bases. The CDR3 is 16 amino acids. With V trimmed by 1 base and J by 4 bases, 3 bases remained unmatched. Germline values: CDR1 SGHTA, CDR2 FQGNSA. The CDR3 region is CASSLGLAGGAYEQYF. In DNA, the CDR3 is TGTGCCAGCAGCTTAGGACTAGCGGGAGGGGCTTACGAGCAGTACTTC.

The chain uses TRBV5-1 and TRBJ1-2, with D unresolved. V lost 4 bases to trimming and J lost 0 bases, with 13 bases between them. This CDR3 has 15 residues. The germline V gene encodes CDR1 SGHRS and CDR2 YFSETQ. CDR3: CASSVQWGANYGYTF. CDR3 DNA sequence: TGCGCCAGCAGCGTTCAGTGGGGAGCTAACTATGGCTACACCTTC.

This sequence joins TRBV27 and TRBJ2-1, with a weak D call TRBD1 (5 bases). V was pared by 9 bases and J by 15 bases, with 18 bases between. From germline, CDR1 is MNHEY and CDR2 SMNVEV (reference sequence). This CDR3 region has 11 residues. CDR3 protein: CASNLRQRWFF. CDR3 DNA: TGTGCCAGTAACCTCCGACAGCGATGGTTCTTC.

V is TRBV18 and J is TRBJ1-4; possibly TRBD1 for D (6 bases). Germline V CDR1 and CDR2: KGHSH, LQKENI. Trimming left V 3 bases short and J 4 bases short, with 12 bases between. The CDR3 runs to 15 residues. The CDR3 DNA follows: TGTGCCAGCTCACCCCGGGGGCTTATTAATGAAAAACTGTTTTTT. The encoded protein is CASSPRGLINEKLFF. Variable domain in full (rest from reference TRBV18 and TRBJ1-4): NAGVMQNPRHLVRRRGQEARLRCSPMKGHSHVYWYRQLPEEGLKFMVYLQKENIIDESGMPKERFSAEFPKEGPSILRIQQVVRGDSAAYFCASSPRGLINEKLFFGSGTQLSVL.